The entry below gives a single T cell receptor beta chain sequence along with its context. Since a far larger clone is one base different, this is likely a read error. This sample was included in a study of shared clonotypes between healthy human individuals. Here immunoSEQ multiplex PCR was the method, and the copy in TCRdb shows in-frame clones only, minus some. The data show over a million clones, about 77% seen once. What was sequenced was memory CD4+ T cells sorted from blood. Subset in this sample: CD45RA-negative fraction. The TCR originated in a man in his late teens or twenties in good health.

The DNA for the CDR3 is TGTGCCAGCAGTCCCCCCGGGGAGCTGTTTTTT. Residues: CASSPPGELFF. The genes are TRBV6-1 and TRBJ2-2, with unresolved D. Germline V gives CDR1 MNHNS, CDR2 SASEGT. The CDR3 has 11 amino acids. Trimming took off 5 bases at V and 6 bases at J, with 4 bases between the two ends.